This T cell receptor beta chain appears in the sequencing data of a study of T cell repertoires in cytomegalovirus infection. Study background: Alongside well-studied HLA-B-restricted CMV epitopes, recently identified HLA-C-restricted CMV epitopes were also used. Public TCR beta signatures provided an indication of both CMV infection and a matching HLA type. Overall study results and limits: Based on cumulative public TCR beta family frequency, carriers of CMV plus the relevant HLA were identified. Within the response measured ex vivo, HLA-C-restricted CMV-specific TCR beta clonotypes were dominant.

Via MiXCR, TCRdb re-called the reads, giving one row per CDR3 protein. The table records roughly 34,000 distinct CDR3 sequences, less than 60% of them present only once. A word on this clonotype: What it binds is not known.

The germline CDR1 and CDR2 sequences are MNHEY and SMNVEV (reference sequence). The V and J ends lost 5 bases and 8 bases, in that order; junction bases with no gene match: 3. The CDR3 is made up of 12 amino acids. The chain uses TRBV27 and TRBJ1-2; 9 bases align to TRBD1. Material: CD8+ T cells from cultured PBMCs, obtained from culture after CMV antigen stimulation. The TCR originated in a human donor in good health (CMV status not recorded). Some clones in this sample may be carry-over from other donors' samples. CDR3 DNA: TGTGCCAGCAGTCGGACAGGGGACGGCTACACCTTC. It translates to CASSRTGDGYTF.